The 11 T cell receptor beta chains below were found in one sample sequenced in a study of early stage breast cancer tumors. The protocol was immunoSEQ multiplex PCR, while the TCRdb copy is restricted to in-frame clones and leaves out a portion. The data show 11,000 to 15,000 clones, approximately 84% seen once. Sequencing input: normal breast tissue next to the tumor. These receptors were obtained from a person between 30 and 45 years old with breast cancer.

V gene TRBV21-1 combines with J gene TRBJ2-7. TRBV21-1 is noted as a pseudogene. The CDR3 has 15 amino acids. CDR3 sequence (DNA): TGTGCCAGCAGCAATTGGGGGTCTCTCCCCTACGAGCAGTACTTC. Protein product: CASSNWGSLPYEQYF.

V gene TRBV5-6 combines with J gene TRBJ1-1; D is perhaps TRBD1 (6 bases). Per germline, CDR1 SGHDT and CDR2 YYEEEE. V was shortened by 2 bases and J by 1 base, with 12 bases between the two germline ends. The CDR3 has 15 residues. The CDR3 DNA reads TGTGCCAGCAGCTTCATGGACAGAAAGAACACTGAAGCTTTCTTT. The encoded protein is CASSFMDRKNTEAFF.

V gene TRBV2 combines with J gene TRBJ2-7; D is perhaps TRBD1 or TRBD2 (6 bases each). CDR1 is SNHLY, CDR2 FYNNEI, per germline. With 7 bases removed from V and 2 bases from J, the gap between germline ends came to 18 bases. The CDR3 spans 15 residues. CDR3 DNA: TGTGCCAGCAAATCGTCGCGGGACAAACCCTACGAGCAGTACTTC. Translated: CASKSSRDKPYEQYF.

V gene TRBV11-2 combines with J gene TRBJ2-3, with 12 bases identical to TRBD2. The germline gives CDR1 SGHAT, CDR2 FQNNGV. The V and J ends lost 3 bases and 4 bases, in that order; junction bases with no gene match: 2. The CDR3 runs to 15 residues. CDR3 nucleotide sequence: TGTGCCAGCAGCTTTACTAGCGGGAGGCCAGATACGCAGTATTTT. It translates to CASSFTSGRPDTQYF.

This clone appeared a few times. This chain connects TRBV6-5 to TRBJ1-2; maybe TRBD1 (5 bases). Trimming cost V 6 bases and J 4 bases, with 9 bases left between them. Germline CDR1 MNHEY, CDR2 SVGAGI. There are 12 residues in the CDR3. The CDR3 here is CASRTDTYGYTF. The CDR3 nucleotides are TGTGCCAGCAGGACGGACACCTATGGCTACACCTTC.

The chain has TRBV30 and TRBJ1-1; 7 bases agree with TRBD1. CDR3 length equals 13 residues. After removal of 2 bases from V and 4 bases from J, the junction contained 4 bases not matched to a gene. Germline assignment: CDR1 GTSNPN and CDR2 SVGIG (reference sequence). CDR3 DNA: TGTGCCTGGAGTCAGGGGGAGGGCACTGAAGCTTTCTTT. It encodes CAWSQGEGTEAFF.

The chain employs TRBV6-1 and TRBJ2-3; perhaps TRBD1 as D (5 bases). Germline V gene data show CDR1 as MNHNS and CDR2 as SASEGT. The CDR3 is made up of 13 amino acids. Trimming removed 9 bases at V and 4 bases at J, with 14 bases between. The CDR3 loop reads CASTQGLADTQYF. The CDR3 bases are TGTGCCAGTACCCAGGGTTTAGCAGATACGCAGTATTTT.

The chain links TRBV6-4 to TRBJ2-7, with 7 bases lining up with TRBD2. The CDR3 contains 13 residues. Germline values: CDR1 MRHNA, CDR2 SNTAGT. Trimming removed 8 bases from V and 2 bases from J; junction bases left unmatched: 6. The CDR3 bases are TGTGCCAGCGTGGCGAGCGGGGCCTACGAGCAGTACTTC. Protein sequence: CASVASGAYEQYF.

The rearrangement uses TRBV18 and TRBJ2-7; D might be TRBD1 or TRBD2, each matching 5 bases. This CDR3 has 19 residues. Deletions cut 4 bases from V and 3 bases from J, with 28 bases between. Germline CDR1 reads KGHSH; CDR2 reads LQKENI. CDR3 nucleotide sequence: TGTGCCAGCTCACTGACGCTGGACACCGGGGCAAGGGATCTCTACGAGCAGTACTTC. Encoded protein: CASSLTLDTGARDLYEQYF.

The chain has TRBV9 and TRBJ2-1; D possibly corresponds to TRBD2 (5 bases). Trimming shortened V by 4 bases and J by 7 bases, and 18 bases separated the two germline ends. Germline loops: CDR1 SGDLS, CDR2 YYNGEE. The CDR3 spans 15 residues. CDR3 DNA: TGTGCCAGCAGCCCCCGCGTGGGCCCGGGGAATGAGCAGTTCTTC. It codes for CASSPRVGPGNEQFF.

This clone was observed a handful of times. The chain uses TRBV7-9 and TRBJ2-3, with TRBD1 identical over 9 bases. This CDR3 region has 15 residues. Germline CDR1 SEHNR, CDR2 FQNEAQ (reference sequence). The V segment lost 3 bases and the J segment 1 base; nucleotides outside the gene matches: 2. The CDR3 spells CASSFGTGRTDTQYF. DNA of the CDR3: TGTGCCAGCAGCTTTGGGACAGGGCGCACAGATACGCAGTATTTT.